This T cell receptor (beta chain) was sequenced during a study of T cell repertoires in cytomegalovirus infection. Study background: Selection of CMV epitopes for the study included recently identified HLA-C-restricted and well-studied HLA-B-restricted ones. Public signatures in TCR beta pointed to CMV infection and matching HLA type. Findings and caveats of the study: Ex vivo, HLA-C-restricted CMV-specific TCR beta clonotypes prevailed over the rest of the response. Based on cumulative public TCR beta family frequency, carriers of CMV plus the relevant HLA were identified.

There are many counts of this clonotype. The antigen remains unidentified. CDR3 length: 16 residues. J was trimmed by 4 bases and V by 6 bases; bases with no gene match: 11. TCRdb reprocessed the reads with MiXCR, giving one entry per CDR3 protein. The sample has around 770,000 distinct CDR3 sequences; 25% to 35% are singletons. This receptor was identified in a human donor in good health (CMV status not recorded). Some clones in this sample may be carry-over from other donors' samples. The chain employs TRBV12-3 or TRBV12-4 and TRBJ2-1; 8 bases line up with TRBD2. The specimen comprised cultured CD8+ T cells from PBMCs, sampled from culture after CMV antigen stimulation. This CDR3 is CASRPGRGATYNEQFF. CDR3 coding DNA: TGTGCCAGCAGACCGGGGCGGGGGGCGACTTACAATGAGCAGTTCTTC.